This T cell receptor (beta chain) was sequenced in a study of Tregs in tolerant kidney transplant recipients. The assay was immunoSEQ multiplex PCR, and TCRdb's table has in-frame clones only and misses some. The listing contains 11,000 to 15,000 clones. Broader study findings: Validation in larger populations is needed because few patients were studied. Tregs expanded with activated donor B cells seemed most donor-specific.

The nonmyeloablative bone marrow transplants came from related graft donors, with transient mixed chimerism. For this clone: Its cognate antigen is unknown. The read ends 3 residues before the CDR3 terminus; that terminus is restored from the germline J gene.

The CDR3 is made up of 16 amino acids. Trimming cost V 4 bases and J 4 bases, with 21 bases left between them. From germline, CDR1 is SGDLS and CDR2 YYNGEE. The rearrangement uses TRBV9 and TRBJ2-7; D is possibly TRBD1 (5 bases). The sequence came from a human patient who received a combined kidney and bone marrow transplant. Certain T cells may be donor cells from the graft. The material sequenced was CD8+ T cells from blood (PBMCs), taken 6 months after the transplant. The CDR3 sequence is CASSPEGALSTYEQYF. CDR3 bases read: TGTGCCAGCAGCCCAGAAGGGGCTCTTTCCACTTACGAG.